These 3 T cell receptor beta chains share one sample of origin, sequenced in a study of early T cells in non-severe SARS-CoV-2 infection. From the 5' RACE reads, TCRdb called clonotypes with MiXCR, one entry per CDR3 protein. The table records over 15,000 distinct CDR3 sequences, around 6.1% of them present only once. This material consisted of whole blood, taken at baseline. The receptor source for this set is an adult who was a healthcare worker with PCR-confirmed SARS-CoV-2 infection or an uninfected control (not recorded which).

This clonotype was recorded at least ten times. The chain has TRBV7-9 and TRBJ1-1; D not certain. CDR1 and CDR2 from the germline V gene are SEHNR and FQNEAQ (reference sequence). The CDR3 sequence is 15 residues long. V lost 5 bases and J lost 0, with 13 bases in between. CDR3 protein: CASSTWTWMNTEAFF. The CDR3 DNA is TGTGCCAGCAGCACTTGGACGTGGATGAACACTGAAGCTTTCTTT.

This clonotype was detected many times. The chain combines TRBV5-1 with TRBJ2-1, with D possibly TRBD1 on 5 matching bases. Trimming stripped 0 bases from V and 5 bases from J, with 15 bases between. The CDR3 has 16 amino acids. The germline V gene encodes CDR1 SGHRS and CDR2 YFSETQ. The DNA of the CDR3 is TGCGCCAGCAGCTTGGTTCAGGGTGGGGCGAACAATGAGCAGTTCTTC. The encoded protein is CASSLVQGGANNEQFF.

This clonotype is categorized as medium-sized. This chain uses TRBV7-3 with TRBJ1-2; D is unclear. The CDR3 consists of 15 residues. Germline V CDR1 and CDR2: SGHTA, FQGTGA. V gave up 5 bases and J gave up 1 base, with 14 bases separating them. The CDR3 coding sequence is TGTGCCAGCAGCCTGGACGGAGAACTTAACTATGGCTACACCTTC. Encoded protein: CASSLDGELNYGYTF. The full variable domain, completed using reference TRBV7-3 and TRBJ1-2, is GAGVSQTPSNKVTEKGKYVELRCDPISGHTALYWYRQSLGQGPEFLIYFQGTGAADDSGLPNDRFFAVRPEGSVSTLKIQRTERGDSAVYLCASSLDGELNYGYTFGSGTRLTVV.